The T cell receptor beta chain under discussion was sequenced for a study of blood T cell repertoires in COVID-19 (TCRdb year 2020). Looking at the study overall: Collaborator samples came from the United States, Italy and Spain and covered acute and convalescent phases of COVID-19. The material from the prospective study consisted of cDNA or gDNA derived from T cells, B-cell-depleted T cells, or PBMCs. The dataset comprised deeply sampled blood TCRbeta repertoires from subjects exposed to, actively infected with, or recovered from COVID-19. The repertoires were released in a freely available public database intended as a resource for research on the immune response to SARS-CoV-2. The samples were drawn from two sources: the first 160 participants of the ongoing ImmuneRACE study, and 1,254 subjects contributed by 6 global collaborators. The sample metadata nearly always contained a de-identified subject ID, COVID-19 status, age in years and sex. Where available, HLA class I and class II types were obtained from metadata supplied by the sample provider rather than from assay-based typing.

Notes on this clone: The specificity of this receptor is unknown. No base quality values were provided; no much bigger clone lies one nucleotide off.

TCRbeta CDR3 regions were amplified from genomic DNA using the immunoSEQ Assay, a bias-controlled multiplex PCR. Per the authors' processing: Nucleated cell counts per sample were estimated from amplification of reference gene primers within the assay. Sequence reads were collapsed and filtered to measure the absolute abundance of every unique TCRbeta CDR3 rearrangement. For each sample, productive Simpson clonality was calculated as the square root of Simpson's diversity index across productive rearrangements. Entries here come from immuneACCESS through TCRdb and include only in-frame sequences with V and J called. Some clones fail to appear in such tables; in the studies checked, an unresolved V gene covers under half of the shortfall, and the cause of the remainder is unknown. The V and J calls and clone size are taken from that table; D and trimming were inferred from the DNA. A total of around 100,000 clones appear in this sample, around four fifths of them only once. The top ten constitute 0.83% of the sample.

The collaborating institutions used their own protocols to collect whole blood in K2EDTA tubes. For TCRbeta analysis, collaborators shipped samples in one of three forms: frozen whole blood, isolated PBMCs, or DNA extracted from either of those sample types. Overall study results and their limits: The quantity of clinical and demographic metadata differed by source and by participant and was supplied without curation.

The material sequenced was peripheral blood. This TCR derives from a woman between 70 and 85 years old with acute or convalescent COVID-19.

The nucleotide sequence is TGTGCCATCAGTGAGCTGGACTGGTCTCAAAACACCATATATTTT. Its coded protein is CAISELDWSQNTIYF. The sequence links TRBV10-3 to TRBJ1-3, with the D segment identity uncertain. The germline V gene specifies ENHRY as CDR1 and SYGVKD as CDR2. V and J lose 2 bases and 6 bases, and a span of 14 bases separates them. The CDR3 spans 15 residues, from the cysteine through the phenylalanine. Of the read, only the CDR3 DNA is kept; its 45 bases are in frame from base 1.